What follows are 25 T cell receptor beta chains derived from one specimen sequenced in a study of read filtering for tumor transcriptome and immune sequencing. The library was built from approximately 400 ng RNA with molecular barcoded adaptors for alpha/delta and beta/gamma chains. In TCRdb, the reads were re-called with MiXCR into one record per CDR3 protein. This table holds approximately 140,000 distinct CDR3 sequences, under 15% found once. The sequenced sample consisted of a population of CD138-negative cells sorted from bone marrow. These receptors were collected from a donor at least 40 years old with multiple myeloma.

This clonotype occurred many times. The rearrangement links TRBV3-1 to TRBJ2-5, with 10 bases aligning to TRBD2. This CDR3 spans 19 amino acids. CDR1 and CDR2 from the germline V gene are LGHDT and YNNKEL (reference sequence). V was pared by 0 bases and J by 5 bases, with 15 bases of the junction left unmatched. CDR3 sequence reads: CASSQDVRASGRTTETQYF. The CDR3 DNA sequence: TGTGCCAGCAGCCAAGATGTACGGGCTAGCGGGAGAACCACCGAGACCCAGTACTTC.

With respect to this clonotype: This may be a read error, as it is one base from a much larger clone. The chain employs TRBV11-2 and TRBJ2-7, with 8 bases fitting TRBD1. This CDR3 has 14 residues. Germline V gene sequence: CDR1 SGHAT, CDR2 FQNNGV. CDR3 DNA: TGTGCCATCAGCTTTCCCGGACAGGGCTACGAGCAGTACTTC. As protein: CAISFPGQGYEQYF.

This clonotype was found many times. This chain connects TRBV5-6 to TRBJ2-1, with TRBD2 as a possible D gene (5 bases). Per germline, CDR1 SGHDT and CDR2 YYEEEE. The CDR3 runs 17 residues. V lost 5 bases and J lost 7, with 25 bases in between. CDR3 protein: CASSQTVIEGLGNEQFF. Written as DNA, the CDR3 is TGTGCCAGCAGTCAGACGGTAATCGAGGGCCTGGGGAATGAGCAGTTCTTC.

This clonotype was picked up one time. This chain joins TRBV15 and TRBJ1-3; D remains ambiguous. Trimming cost V 3 bases and J 0 bases, with 12 bases left between them. Germline V gene sequence: CDR1 LNHNV, CDR2 YYDKDF (reference sequence). The CDR3 consists of 16 residues. The CDR3, as DNA: TGTGCCACCAGCAGGTCCGGACTCCGCTCTGGAAACACCATATATTTT. The encoded protein is CATSRSGLRSGNTIYF.

This clonotype was picked up many times. CDR3 protein: CAISESTSSYNEQFF. The CDR3 region has the DNA TGTGCCATCAGTGAGTCAACCAGCTCCTACAATGAGCAGTTCTTC. The chain carries TRBV10-3 and TRBJ2-1; D gene uncertain. This CDR3 spans 15 amino acids. Trimming removed 0 bases from V and 0 bases from J, with 6 bases in between. CDR1 and CDR2 (germline): ENHRY, SYGVKD.

This clonotype has ten or more counts. This chain links TRBV2 with TRBJ2-1; weak D call: TRBD2 (6 bases). Trimming removed 6 bases from V and 0 bases from J, with 12 bases in between. CDR3 size: 15 residues. Germline CDR1 is SNHLY and CDR2 is FYNNEI. In DNA, the CDR3 is TGTGCCAGCAGCGGACTACTCATCTCCTACAATGAGCAGTTCTTC. Translating gives CASSGLLISYNEQFF.

In its sample, this clonotype was seen many times. V is TRBV5-1 and J is TRBJ2-3; D is ambiguous. Germline CDR1 reads SGHRS; CDR2 reads YFSETQ. The CDR3 runs to 15 residues. V was cut by 2 bases and J by 0 bases, with 10 bases left in between. In nucleotides, the CDR3 is TGCGCCAGCAGCTTAGACGTCGGTAGCACAGATACGCAGTATTTT. Its translation is CASSLDVGSTDTQYF.

This clonotype was seen ten or more times. V and J are TRBV24-1 and TRBJ1-5, with D hard to call. V lost 1 base and J lost 8, with 8 bases in between. Germline V gene data show CDR1 as KGHDR and CDR2 as SFDVKD. CDR3 length: 13 residues. The CDR3 spells CATSDFLGEPQHF. The DNA for the CDR3 is TGTGCCACCAGTGATTTTCTGGGAGAGCCCCAGCATTTT.

The chain couples TRBV15 to TRBJ1-1, with D uncertain. V lost 1 base and J lost 4, with 7 bases in between. CDR1 is LNHNV, CDR2 YYDKDF, per germline (reference sequence). The CDR3 covers 13 residues. CDR3: CATSRVTGTEAFF. The CDR3, as DNA: TGTGCCACCAGCAGAGTGACGGGCACTGAAGCTTTCTTT.

Details on this clonotype: One base away lies a much larger clone, so this may be a sequencing read error. The rearrangement uses TRBV20-1 and TRBJ2-7; D may be TRBD2 (5 bases). Per germline, CDR1 DFQATT and CDR2 SNEGSKA (reference sequence). The length of the CDR3 is 13 residues. The CDR3 coding sequence is TGCAGAGCTAGAGATCCAGCGGTCTACGAGCAGTACTTC. It yields the protein CRARDPAVYEQYF.

V and J are TRBV5-4 and TRBJ2-6; D not resolved. The CDR3 spans 15 residues. V lost 1 base and J lost 0, with 5 bases in between. Germline V gene data show CDR1 as SGHNT and CDR2 as YYREEE (reference sequence). Written as DNA, the CDR3 is TGTGCCAGCAGCTTGTTTGGCTCTGGGGCCAACGTCCTGACTTTC. Protein product: CASSLFGSGANVLTF.

Many counts were recorded for this clonotype. The chain couples TRBV12-5 to TRBJ1-1; D perhaps matches TRBD1 (6 bases). V was pared by 4 bases and J by 1 base, with 10 bases between. There are 14 residues in the CDR3. Germline V gene lookup returns CDR1 LGHNT and CDR2 FRNRAP. CDR3 sequence: CASGSRGGNTEAFF. The CDR3 DNA follows: TGTGCTAGTGGTTCCAGGGGTGGGAACACTGAAGCTTTCTTT.

This clonotype was counted ten times or more. The rearrangement links TRBV5-1 to TRBJ2-7; possible D gene TRBD1, 6 bases. Germline values: CDR1 SGHRS, CDR2 YFSETQ. This CDR3 region has 14 residues. V lost 2 bases and J 2 bases, leaving 11 bases between the germline ends. The CDR3 loop reads CASSFQGLPYEQYF. In DNA, the CDR3 is TGCGCCAGCAGCTTCCAGGGGCTACCCTACGAGCAGTACTTC. The full variable domain, in which reference TRBV5-1 and TRBJ2-7 provide the parts outside the CDR3, is KAGVTQTPRYLIKTRGQQVTLSCSPISGHRSVSWYQQTPGQGLQFLFEYFSETQRNKGNFPGRFSGRQFSNSRSEMNVSTLELGDSALYLCASSFQGLPYEQYFGPGTRLTVT.

This sequence joins TRBV20-1 and TRBJ2-3; tentative D call: TRBD2 (5 bases). Trimming shortened V by 0 bases and J by 4 bases, and 11 bases separated the two germline ends. The CDR3 is 14 amino acids. The germline V gene encodes CDR1 DFQATT and CDR2 SNEGSKA (reference sequence). CDR3: CSARDESGADTQYF. CDR3 nucleotide sequence: TGCAGTGCTAGAGATGAAAGCGGAGCAGATACGCAGTATTTT.

This clonotype has at least ten counts. The chain is built from TRBV6-6 and TRBJ1-2, with unresolved D. Germline CDR1 and CDR2: MNHNY and SVGAGI (reference sequence). The V end was cut by 4 bases, the J end by 7 bases, with 16 bases between. CDR3 length: 14 residues. The CDR3 coding sequence is TGTGCCAGCAGTTCTCGATACGAAGGTGGTGGCTACACCTTC. It specifies CASSSRYEGGGYTF.

This clonotype was picked up a small number of times. The rearrangement links TRBV29-1 to TRBJ1-2, with D possibly TRBD1 on 6 matching bases. The V end lost 4 bases, the J end lost 3 bases, and 9 bases lay between the germline ends. CDR1 and CDR2 from the germline V gene are SQVTM and ANQGSEA. The CDR3 length is 12 residues. This CDR3 is CSVGQGHYGYTF. The CDR3 coding sequence is TGCAGCGTTGGGCAGGGGCACTATGGCTACACCTTC. The variable domain in full, with the rest retrieved from reference TRBV29-1 and TRBJ1-2, is SAVISQKPSRDICQRGTSLTIQCQVDSQVTMMFWYRQQPGQSLTLIATANQGSEATYESGFVIDKFPISRPNLTFSTLTVSNMSPEDSSIYLCSVGQGHYGYTFGSGTRLTVV.

This clonotype was seen a few times. The CDR3 DNA sequence: TGTGCCAGCAGCCGAATCCGGACAGGGGGTTCAGCTGAAGCTTTCTTT. Translated: CASSRIRTGGSAEAFF. The chain is built from TRBV5-6 and TRBJ1-1; 10 bases match TRBD1. With 4 bases clipped from V and 6 bases from J, the junction kept 12 bases outside the gene matches. CDR3 length: 16 residues. Germline loops: CDR1 SGHDT, CDR2 YYEEEE. The complete variable domain, with remaining parts taken from reference TRBV5-6 and TRBJ1-1, reads DAGVTQSPTHLIKTRGQQVTLRCSPKSGHDTVSWYQQALGQGPQFIFQYYEEEERQRGNFPDRFSGHQFPNYSSELNVNALLLGDSALYLCASSRIRTGGSAEAFFGQGTRLTVV.

On this clonotype itself: Because it lacks the conserved phenylalanine or tryptophan at the end, this CDR3 is likely a read error. J is TRBJ2-7 and V is TRBV29-1; a weak D match, TRBD1 (5 bases). The CDR3 has 12 residues. Germline V gene lookup returns CDR1 SQVTM and CDR2 ANQGSEA. Trimming removed 5 bases from V and 4 bases from J, with 12 bases in between. The CDR3 is CSVRQGSYEQYL. CDR3 DNA sequence: TGCAGCGTTCGCCAGGGAAGTTACGAGCAGTACCTC.

At least ten counts were recorded for this clonotype. The chain carries TRBV7-2 and TRBJ2-7; D is undetermined. The ends were cut back, 5 bases at V and 0 bases at J, with 11 bases in the middle. Germline CDR1 reads SGHTA; CDR2 reads FQGNSA. This CDR3 comprises 14 residues. This CDR3 reads CASSPSARSYEQYF. CDR3 nucleotide sequence: TGTGCCAGCAGCCCCTCAGCGCGCTCCTACGAGCAGTACTTC.

As for this clonotype: A much larger clone sits a single nucleotide away, making a read error possible. The chain combines TRBV4-1 with TRBJ2-7; the D is unclear. V was trimmed by 0 bases and J by 3 bases, leaving 12 bases between them. CDR3 length equals 15 residues. Germline CDR1 is MGHRA and CDR2 is YSYEKL. The CDR3 reads CASSQEWLSFYEQYF. DNA of the CDR3: TGCGCCAGCAGCCAAGAGTGGCTGAGTTTCTACGAGCAGTACTTC.

V usage is TRBV7-2 and J usage is TRBJ2-5, with 7 bases lining up with TRBD1. Germline V gives CDR1 SGHTA, CDR2 FQGNSA. The CDR3 runs to 16 residues. V shed 0 bases and J 5 bases; nucleotides not matched to a gene: 9. The CDR3 spells CASSLAGTGEWETQYF. The CDR3 DNA reads TGTGCCAGCAGCTTAGCGGGCACAGGGGAATGGGAGACCCAGTACTTC. The full variable domain, completed using reference TRBV7-2 and TRBJ2-5, is GAGVSQSPSNKVTEKGKDVELRCDPISGHTALYWYRQSLGQGLEFLIYFQGNSAPDKSGLPSDRFSAERTGGSVSTLTIQRTQQEDSAVYLCASSLAGTGEWETQYFGPGTRLLVL.

Concerning this clonotype: Just one base apart from a much larger clone, this may be a read error. The rearrangement uses TRBV12-3 or TRBV12-4 and TRBJ2-7, with D tentatively TRBD1 (6 bases). The CDR3 has 14 residues. CDR3 residues: CASSDSGGSYERYF. The CDR3, as DNA: TGTGCCAGCAGCGATTCTGGGGGCTCCTACGAGCGGTACTTC.

This clonotype was counted a few times. The chain carries TRBV11-3 and TRBJ1-2; D gene uncertain. Germline V CDR1 and CDR2: SGHNT, YENEEA. V gave up 4 bases and J gave up 0 bases, with 21 bases separating them. The CDR3 is 18 amino acids. The CDR3 loop reads CASSSASLPSISNYGYTF. CDR3 DNA sequence: TGTGCCAGCAGCTCGGCTAGCCTACCTTCCATCTCTAACTATGGCTACACCTTC.

This clonotype was seen repeatedly, ten times or more. V is TRBV6-1 and J is TRBJ1-2, with 8 nucleotides matching TRBD1. V shed 7 bases and J 2 bases; nucleotides not matched to a gene: 12. The CDR3 runs to 16 residues. CDR1 and CDR2 (germline): MNHNS, SASEGT. CDR3 DNA sequence: TGTGCCAGCACAAGATCCGACAGGGGAGAGAACTATGGCTACACCTTC. Protein product: CASTRSDRGENYGYTF.

This clonotype has a single count. A clone one base away is much larger, so this may be a read error. The chain has TRBV3-1 and TRBJ1-2; 8 bases are shared with TRBD1. This CDR3 region has 14 residues. Germline V gives CDR1 LGHDT, CDR2 YNNKEL (reference sequence). For the CDR3, the DNA is TGTGCCAGCAGCTCAGGGGGCATGCACTATGGCTACGCCTTC. This gives the protein CASSSGGMHYGYAF.